The present entry profiles one TCR beta chain with its context. Sequenced by immunoSEQ multiplex PCR; TCRdb stores in-frame clones only, minus some. The sample consists of 15,000 to 25,000 clones, 85% to 95% of them appearing once. This CDR3 has 16 residues. Trimming stripped 3 bases from V and 2 bases from J, with 13 bases between. Germline-derived CDR1 and CDR2 are MDHEN and SYDVKM. The record originates from a study of T cells in localized non-small cell lung cancer. V usage is TRBV28 and J usage is TRBJ1-4; tentative D call: TRBD1 (5 bases). Sample: peripheral blood, taken before any cancer treatment. The sequence derives from a male donor aged 60 or older with stage I squamous cell lung carcinoma. The CDR3 DNA sequence: TGTGCCAGCAGTTTGGGGCAGGTAGCTACTAATGAAAAACTGTTTTTT. Encoded protein: CASSLGQVATNEKLFF. Complete variable domain (other parts from reference TRBV28 and TRBJ1-4): DVKVTQSSRYLVKRTGEKVFLECVQDMDHENMFWYRQDPGLGLRLIYFSYDVKMKEKGDIPEGYSVSREKKERFSLILESASTNQTSMYLCASSLGQVATNEKLFFGSGTQLSVL.